These 5 T cell receptor beta chains came from one sample sequenced in a study of blood T cell repertoires in COVID-19. TCRdb's table, derived via immunoSEQ multiplex PCR, lists solely in-frame clones and lacks some. In the table there are over 65,000 clones, 70% to 90% of which are singletons. What was sequenced was peripheral blood. The receptors here all came from a man aged 50-59 years with active COVID-19.

The chain carries TRBV28 and TRBJ1-2; D unresolved. The CDR3 loop spans 14 amino acids. V gave up 5 bases and J gave up 5 bases, with 15 bases separating them. The germline CDR1 and CDR2 sequences are MDHEN and SYDVKM. The CDR3 loop is CASSIRRANYGYTF. The CDR3 nucleotides are TGTGCCAGCAGTATACGCAGAGCGAATTATGGCTACACCTTC.

The rearrangement uses TRBV7-9 and TRBJ1-1, with a weak D call TRBD1 (6 bases). V was pared by 4 bases and J by 9 bases, with 12 bases between. The CDR3 loop spans 12 amino acids. Germline CDR1 and CDR2: SEHNR and FQNEAQ (reference sequence). The CDR3 sequence is CASSSGTYKAFF. The CDR3 DNA reads TGTGCCAGCAGCTCCGGGACATATAAAGCTTTCTTT.

V gene TRBV25-1 combines with J gene TRBJ2-2; D is unresolved. Looked up from germline, CDR1 is MGHDK and CDR2 is SYGVNS. CDR3 length: 14 residues. V was shortened by 8 bases and J by 0 bases, with 10 bases between the two germline ends. In DNA, the CDR3 is TGTGCCAGCGCCTCTATAACGAACACCGGGGAGCTGTTTTTT. Protein product: CASASITNTGELFF.

The rearrangement joins TRBV6-5 to TRBJ2-3; TRBD2 matches at 8 bases. With 6 bases clipped from V and 2 bases from J, the junction kept 4 bases outside the gene matches. The CDR3 extends over 14 amino acids. Germline assignment: CDR1 MNHEY and CDR2 SVGAGI. CDR3 nucleotides: TGTGCCAGCAGGAGAGCGGGAGCCACAGATACGCAGTATTTT. Amino acids: CASRRAGATDTQYF.

This chain connects TRBV5-1 to TRBJ2-6; D ambiguous. This CDR3 has 14 amino acids. The germline V and J ends were trimmed by 7 bases and 0 bases, with 8 bases remaining between them. Germline CDR1 SGHRS, CDR2 YFSETQ. CDR3 bases: TGCGCCAGCCTTCCAGTCTCTGGGGCCAACGTCCTGACTTTC. Translating it yields CASLPVSGANVLTF.